A single sample gave rise to the 4 T cell receptor beta chains below, sequenced in a study of blood T cell repertoires in COVID-19. TCRdb's table, derived via immunoSEQ multiplex PCR, lists solely in-frame clones and lacks some. The sample lists under 40,000 clones, around 87% occurring once. Sequencing used peripheral blood. Receptors were obtained from a man at least 80 years old with active COVID-19.

This clone was recorded a few times. This chain joins TRBV3-1 (or the pseudogene TRBV3-2) and TRBJ2-7; 7 bases match TRBD1. V shed 4 bases and J 4 bases; nucleotides not matched to a gene: 1. Looked up from germline, CDR1 is LGHDT and CDR2 is YNNKEL (reference sequence). The CDR3 consists of 12 residues. CDR3 residues: CASSPGQYEQYF. In DNA, the CDR3 is TGTGCCAGCAGCCCGGGACAGTACGAGCAGTACTTC.

The chain links TRBV20-1 to TRBJ2-2, with a weak D call TRBD1 (6 bases). The germline CDR1 and CDR2 sequences are DFQATT and SNEGSKA (reference sequence). The CDR3 has 15 amino acids. V was shortened by 3 bases and J by 7 bases, with 18 bases between the two germline ends. CDR3 sequence reads: CSASLDTQGIGELFF. The DNA for the CDR3 is TGCAGTGCTAGTTTGGACACGCAGGGGATCGGGGAGCTGTTTTTT.

V gene TRBV30 combines with J gene TRBJ2-5, with a tentative D call TRBD2 (5 bases). This CDR3 spans 11 amino acids. Per germline, CDR1 GTSNPN and CDR2 SVGIG (reference sequence). The CDR3 DNA reads as TGTGCTCGGCTAGCCGGGGAGACCCAGTACTTC. It specifies CARLAGETQYF.

The gene calls are TRBV5-1 and TRBJ2-5, with a weak D call TRBD1 (5 bases). Germline V gene lookup returns CDR1 SGHRS and CDR2 YFSETQ. The ends were cut back, 4 bases at V and 1 base at J, with 5 bases in the middle. The CDR3 is 12 amino acids. CDR3 in DNA: TGCGCCAGCAGCAGGGGCCAAGAGACCCAGTACTTC. It encodes CASSRGQETQYF.